This T cell receptor (beta chain) is from a study of beta chain features in type 1 diabetes. Study outcomes and limitations: For type 1 diabetes patients, VDJ junctions showed fewer insertions and more deletions. There was a moderate but significant shortening of TCRB CDR3s in all four CD4+ subsets of Type 1 diabetes patients.

With respect to this clone: Its antigen is currently unknown.

The isolated RNA, all of it, was reverse transcribed, so expressed TCRB transcripts were what got sequenced. Here immunoSEQ multiplex PCR was the method, and the copy in TCRdb shows in-frame clones only, minus some. The sample consists of 240,000 or so clones, roughly 22% of them appearing once. The sample consisted of naive CD4+ T cells from blood. The receptor was isolated from a middle-aged woman with type 1 diabetes.

CDR3 bases: TGTGCCAGCAGTCTCCGCTACGAGCAGTACTTC. This codes for CASSLRYEQYF. The J gene is TRBJ2-7, the V gene TRBV27; D gene ambiguous. Per germline, CDR1 MNHEY and CDR2 SMNVEV (reference sequence). CDR3 size: 11 residues. Trimming pared 5 bases from V and 3 bases from J, leaving 5 bases between.